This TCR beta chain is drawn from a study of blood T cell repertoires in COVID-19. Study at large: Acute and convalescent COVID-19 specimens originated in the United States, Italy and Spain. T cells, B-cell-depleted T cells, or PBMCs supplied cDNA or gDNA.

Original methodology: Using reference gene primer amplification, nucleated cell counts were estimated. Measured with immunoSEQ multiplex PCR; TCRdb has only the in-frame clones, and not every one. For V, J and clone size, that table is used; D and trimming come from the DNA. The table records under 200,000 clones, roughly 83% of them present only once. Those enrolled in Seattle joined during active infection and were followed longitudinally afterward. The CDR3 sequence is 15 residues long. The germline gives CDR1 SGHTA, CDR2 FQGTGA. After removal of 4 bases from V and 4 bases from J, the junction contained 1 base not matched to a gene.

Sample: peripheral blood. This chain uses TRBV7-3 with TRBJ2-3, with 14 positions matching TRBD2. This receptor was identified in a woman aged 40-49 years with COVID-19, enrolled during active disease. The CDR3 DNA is TGTGCCAGCAGCTCGGGACTAGCGGGGGCAGATACGCAGTATTTT. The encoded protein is CASSSGLAGADTQYF.